The 5 T cell receptor beta chains reported below all come from one sample, sequenced in a study of human T cells and chemical hapten exposure. TCRdb reprocessed the RACE reads with MiXCR, giving one entry per CDR3 protein. The table lists around 130,000 distinct CDR3 sequences, 9% to 10% of them singletons, with about 1.8% in the top ten. Time point defined: healthy volunteer bleed at 2 weeks. Total RNA was isolated from whole blood that had not been fractionated. Sequences were obtained from whole blood. The receptor set was obtained from a male donor in good health. Some clones in this sample may be carry-over from other donors' samples.

This clonotype was seen only a few times. The chain recombines TRBV27 with TRBJ2-7; 7 bases line up with TRBD1. CDR1 is MNHEY, CDR2 SMNVEV, per germline (reference sequence). Germline trimming cut 4 bases from V and 1 base from J; bases unmatched to any gene: 4. The CDR3 is made up of 14 amino acids. In DNA, the CDR3 is TGTGCCAGCAGTTGGAGACAGGGATCCTACGAGCAGTACTTC. Translating gives CASSWRQGSYEQYF.

This clonotype was counted many times. The CDR3 region has the DNA TGCGCCAGCAGCTTGGGAGGGGGATCCCCCAGCGATGAGCAGTTCTTC. As protein: CASSLGGGSPSDEQFF. J is TRBJ2-1 and V is TRBV5-1; D might be TRBD1 (6 bases). CDR3 length: 16 amino acids. Germline V lookup: CDR1 SGHRS, CDR2 YFSETQ. The ends were cut back, 0 bases at V and 8 bases at J, with 18 bases in the middle.

The CDR3 protein is CASSGLAGASYEQYF. CDR3 nucleotides: TGTGCCAGCAGCGGACTAGCGGGGGCCTCCTACGAGCAGTACTTC. This chain joins TRBV7-2 and TRBJ2-7, with 13 bases fitting TRBD2. V lost 5 bases and J lost 0; bases outside the gene matches: 1. Germline CDR1 reads SGHTA; CDR2 reads FQGNSA. CDR3 length equals 15 residues.

This clonotype has at least ten counts. Written as DNA, the CDR3 is TGTGCCAGCAGTGAAACGGAGCCAGATACGCAGTATTTT. Amino acid sequence: CASSETEPDTQYF. The V gene is TRBV6-4, the J gene TRBJ2-3; D remains ambiguous. The V gene lost 3 bases and the J gene lost 4 bases, with 8 bases spanning the gap. The CDR3 covers 13 residues. Germline CDR1 is MRHNA and CDR2 is SNTAGT.

The chain combines TRBV27 with TRBJ2-1, with 9 bases aligning to TRBD2. This CDR3 spans 16 amino acids. The V gene's germline CDR1 is MNHEY and CDR2 SMNVEV (reference sequence). V was pared by 0 bases and J by 6 bases, with 6 bases of the junction left unmatched. The CDR3 region has the DNA TGTGCCAGCAGTTTATCGAGTAGCGGGGGCCCCAATGAGCAGTTCTTC. This translates into CASSLSSSGGPNEQFF.